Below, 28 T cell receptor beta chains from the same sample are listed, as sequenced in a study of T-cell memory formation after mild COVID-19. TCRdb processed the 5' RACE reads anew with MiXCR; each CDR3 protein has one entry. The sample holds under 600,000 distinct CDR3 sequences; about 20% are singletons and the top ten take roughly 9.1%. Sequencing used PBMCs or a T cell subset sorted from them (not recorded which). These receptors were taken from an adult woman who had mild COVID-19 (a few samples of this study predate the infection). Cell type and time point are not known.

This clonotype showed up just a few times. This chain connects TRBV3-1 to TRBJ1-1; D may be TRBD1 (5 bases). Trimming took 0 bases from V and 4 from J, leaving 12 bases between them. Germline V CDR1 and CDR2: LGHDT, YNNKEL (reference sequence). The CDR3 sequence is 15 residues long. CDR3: CASSQEVEGSTEAFF. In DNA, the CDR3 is TGTGCCAGCAGCCAAGAGGTCGAGGGGAGCACTGAAGCTTTCTTT.

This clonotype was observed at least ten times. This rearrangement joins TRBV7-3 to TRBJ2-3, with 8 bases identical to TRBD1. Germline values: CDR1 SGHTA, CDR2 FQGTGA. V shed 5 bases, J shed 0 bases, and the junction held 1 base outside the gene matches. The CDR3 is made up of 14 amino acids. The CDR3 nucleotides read TGTGCCAGCAGCCGGACAGGGAGCACAGATACGCAGTATTTT. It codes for CASSRTGSTDTQYF.

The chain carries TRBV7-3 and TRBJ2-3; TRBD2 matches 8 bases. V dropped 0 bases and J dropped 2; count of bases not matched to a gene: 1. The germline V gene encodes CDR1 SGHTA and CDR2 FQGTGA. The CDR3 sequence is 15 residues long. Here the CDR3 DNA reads TGTGCCAGCAGCTTAACCGGGGGGGACACAGATACGCAGTATTTT. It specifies CASSLTGGDTDTQYF.

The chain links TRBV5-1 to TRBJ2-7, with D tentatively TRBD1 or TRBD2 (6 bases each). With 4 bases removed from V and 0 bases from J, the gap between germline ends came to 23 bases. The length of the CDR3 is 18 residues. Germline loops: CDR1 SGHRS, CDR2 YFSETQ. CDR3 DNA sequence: TGCGCCAGCAGCCTAGGGGGGTCGTACGCAGATTACTCCTACGAGCAGTACTTC. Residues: CASSLGGSYADYSYEQYF.

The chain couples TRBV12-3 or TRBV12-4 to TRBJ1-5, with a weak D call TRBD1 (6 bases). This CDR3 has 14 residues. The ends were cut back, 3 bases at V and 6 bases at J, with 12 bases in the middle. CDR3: CASSLQGIGQPQHF. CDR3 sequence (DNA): TGTGCCAGCAGTTTGCAGGGGATAGGTCAGCCCCAGCATTTT.

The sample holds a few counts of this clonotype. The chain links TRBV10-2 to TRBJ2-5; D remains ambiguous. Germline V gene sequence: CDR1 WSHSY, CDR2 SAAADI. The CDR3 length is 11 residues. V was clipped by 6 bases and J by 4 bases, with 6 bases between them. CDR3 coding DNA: TGCGCCAGCAGCGCCGCAGAGACCCAGTACTTC. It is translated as CASSAAETQYF.

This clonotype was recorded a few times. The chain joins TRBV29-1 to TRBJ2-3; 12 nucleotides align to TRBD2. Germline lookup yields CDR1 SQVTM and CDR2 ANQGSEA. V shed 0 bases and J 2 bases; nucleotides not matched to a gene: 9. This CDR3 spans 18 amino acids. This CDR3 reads CSVEDLRTSGTFTDTQYF. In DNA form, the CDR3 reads TGCAGCGTTGAAGATTTGCGGACTAGCGGGACATTCACAGATACGCAGTATTTT.

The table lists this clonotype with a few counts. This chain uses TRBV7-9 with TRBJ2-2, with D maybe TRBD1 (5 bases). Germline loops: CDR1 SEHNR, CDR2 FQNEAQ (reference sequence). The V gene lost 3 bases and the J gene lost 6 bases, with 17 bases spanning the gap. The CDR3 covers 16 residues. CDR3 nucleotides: TGTGCCAGCAGCTTCCACGACAGTCCCAACGCCGGGGAGCTGTTTTTT. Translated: CASSFHDSPNAGELFF.

The CDR3 DNA follows: TGTGCCAGCAGCGTCAATAGCGGGAGTGGTGGCAATGAGCAGTTCTTC. Translated, it gives CASSVNSGSGGNEQFF. This chain uses TRBV9 with TRBJ2-1; 9 nucleotides align to TRBD2. The CDR3 is 16 amino acids. Germline CDR1 and CDR2: SGDLS and YYNGEE. Trimming at V came to 2 bases and at J to 6 bases, leaving 9 bases not matched to a gene. The whole variable domain, filled in from reference TRBV9 and TRBJ2-1, reads DSGVTQTPKHLITATGQRVTLRCSPRSGDLSVYWYQQSLDQGLQFLIQYYNGEERAKGNILERFSAQQFPDLHSELNLSSLELGDSALYFCASSVNSGSGGNEQFFGPGTRLTVL.

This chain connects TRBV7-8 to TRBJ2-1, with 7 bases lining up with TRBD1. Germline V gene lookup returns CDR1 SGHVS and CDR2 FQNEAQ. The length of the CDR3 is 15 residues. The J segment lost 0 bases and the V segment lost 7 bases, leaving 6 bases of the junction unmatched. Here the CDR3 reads CASTQGQISYNEQFF. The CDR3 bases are TGTGCCAGCACCCAGGGACAGATCTCCTACAATGAGCAGTTCTTC.

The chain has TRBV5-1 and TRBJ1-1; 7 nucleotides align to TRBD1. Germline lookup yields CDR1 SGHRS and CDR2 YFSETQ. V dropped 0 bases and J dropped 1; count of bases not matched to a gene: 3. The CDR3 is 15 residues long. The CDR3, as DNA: TGCGCCAGCAGCTTGGGTGCAGGGGGGAACACTGAAGCTTTCTTT. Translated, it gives CASSLGAGGNTEAFF.

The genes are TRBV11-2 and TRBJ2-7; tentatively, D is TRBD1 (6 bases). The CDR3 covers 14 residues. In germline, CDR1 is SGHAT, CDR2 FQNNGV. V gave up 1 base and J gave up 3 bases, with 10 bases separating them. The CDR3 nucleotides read TGTGCCAGCAGCTTAGGACAGGTGGTCTACGAGCAGTACTTC. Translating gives CASSLGQVVYEQYF.

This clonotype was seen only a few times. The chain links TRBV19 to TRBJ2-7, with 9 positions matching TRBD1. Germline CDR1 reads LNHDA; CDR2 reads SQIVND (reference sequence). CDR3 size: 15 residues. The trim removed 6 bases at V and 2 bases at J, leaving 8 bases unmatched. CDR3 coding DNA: TGTGCCAGTAGGAGGGGACAGGGCGGCCCCTACGAGCAGTACTTC. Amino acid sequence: CASRRGQGGPYEQYF. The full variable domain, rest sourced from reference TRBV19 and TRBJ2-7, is DGGITQSPKYLFRKEGQNVTLSCEQNLNHDAMYWYRQDPGQGLRLIYYSQIVNDFQKGDIAEGYSVSREKKESFPLTVTSAQKNPTAFYLCASRRGQGGPYEQYFGPGTRLTVT.

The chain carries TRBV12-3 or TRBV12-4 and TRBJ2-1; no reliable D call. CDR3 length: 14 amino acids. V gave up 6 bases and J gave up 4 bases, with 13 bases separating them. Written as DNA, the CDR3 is TGTGCCAGCAGAAAACCGGCCCAGTACAATGAGCAGTTCTTC. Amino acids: CASRKPAQYNEQFF.

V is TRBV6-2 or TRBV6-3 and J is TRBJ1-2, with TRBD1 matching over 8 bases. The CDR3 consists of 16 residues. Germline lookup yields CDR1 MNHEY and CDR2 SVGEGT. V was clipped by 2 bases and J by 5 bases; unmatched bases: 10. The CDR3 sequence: CASSYTGTGSAYGYTF. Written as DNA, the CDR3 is TGTGCCAGCAGTTACACCGGGACAGGCTCTGCGTATGGCTACACCTTC.

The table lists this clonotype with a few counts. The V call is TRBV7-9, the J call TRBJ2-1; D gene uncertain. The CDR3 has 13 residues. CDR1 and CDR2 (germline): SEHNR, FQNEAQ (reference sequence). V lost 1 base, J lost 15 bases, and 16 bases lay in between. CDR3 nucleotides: TGTGCCAGCAGCTTAGAGTTCATCCCCCTGGGGTTCTTC. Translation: CASSLEFIPLGFF.

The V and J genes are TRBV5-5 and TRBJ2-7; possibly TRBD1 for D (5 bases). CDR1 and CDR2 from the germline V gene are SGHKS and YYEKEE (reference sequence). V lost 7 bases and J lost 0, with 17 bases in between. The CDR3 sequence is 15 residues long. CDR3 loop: CASDQGDWSSYEQYF. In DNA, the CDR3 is TGTGCCAGCGATCAGGGCGATTGGTCCTCCTACGAGCAGTACTTC.

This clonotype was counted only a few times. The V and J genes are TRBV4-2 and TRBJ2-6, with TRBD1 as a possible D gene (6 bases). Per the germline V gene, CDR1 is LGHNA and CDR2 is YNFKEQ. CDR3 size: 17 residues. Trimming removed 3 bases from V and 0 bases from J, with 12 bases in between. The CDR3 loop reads CASSQPGHDSGANVLTF. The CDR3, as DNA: TGTGCCAGCAGCCAGCCGGGACACGACTCTGGGGCCAACGTCCTGACTTTC.

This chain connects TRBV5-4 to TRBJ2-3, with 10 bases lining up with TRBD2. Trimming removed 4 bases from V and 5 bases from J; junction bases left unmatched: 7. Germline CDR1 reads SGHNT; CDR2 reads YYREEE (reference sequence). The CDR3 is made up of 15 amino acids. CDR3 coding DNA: TGTGCCAGCAGCCCAAGCGGGAGGGCCATAGATACGCAGTATTTT. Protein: CASSPSGRAIDTQYF.

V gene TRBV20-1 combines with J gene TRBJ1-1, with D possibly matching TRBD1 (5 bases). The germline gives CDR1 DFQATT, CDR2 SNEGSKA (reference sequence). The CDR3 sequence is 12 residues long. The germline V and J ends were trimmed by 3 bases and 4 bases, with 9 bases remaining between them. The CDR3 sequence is CSASRQLTEAFF. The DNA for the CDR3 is TGCAGTGCTAGTCGACAGCTCACTGAAGCTTTCTTT.

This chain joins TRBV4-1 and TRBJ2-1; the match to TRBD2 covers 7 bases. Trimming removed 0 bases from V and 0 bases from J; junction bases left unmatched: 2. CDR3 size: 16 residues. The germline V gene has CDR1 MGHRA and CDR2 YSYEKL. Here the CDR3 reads CASSQEWTSSYNEQFF. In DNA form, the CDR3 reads TGCGCCAGCAGCCAAGAATGGACTAGCTCCTACAATGAGCAGTTCTTC.

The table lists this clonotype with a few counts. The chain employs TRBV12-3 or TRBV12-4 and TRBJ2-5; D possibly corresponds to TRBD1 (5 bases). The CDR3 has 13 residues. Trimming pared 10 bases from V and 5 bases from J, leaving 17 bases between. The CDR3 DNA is TGTGCCACCTCAAGGGGCCAGATCGAGACCCAGTACTTC. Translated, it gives CATSRGQIETQYF.

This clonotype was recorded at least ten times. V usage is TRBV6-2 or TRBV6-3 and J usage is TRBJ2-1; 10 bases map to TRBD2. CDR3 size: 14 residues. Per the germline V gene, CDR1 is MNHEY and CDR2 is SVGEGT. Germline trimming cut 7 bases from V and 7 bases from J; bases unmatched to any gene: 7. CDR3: CASMGSGRRNEQFF. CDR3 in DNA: TGTGCCAGCATGGGTAGCGGGAGGAGGAATGAGCAGTTCTTC.

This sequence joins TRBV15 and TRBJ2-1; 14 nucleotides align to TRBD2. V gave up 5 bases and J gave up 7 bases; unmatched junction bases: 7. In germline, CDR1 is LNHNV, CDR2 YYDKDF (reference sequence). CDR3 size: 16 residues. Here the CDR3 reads CATSSRLAGGWNEQFF. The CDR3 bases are TGTGCCACCAGCTCGCGACTAGCGGGAGGGTGGAATGAGCAGTTCTTC.

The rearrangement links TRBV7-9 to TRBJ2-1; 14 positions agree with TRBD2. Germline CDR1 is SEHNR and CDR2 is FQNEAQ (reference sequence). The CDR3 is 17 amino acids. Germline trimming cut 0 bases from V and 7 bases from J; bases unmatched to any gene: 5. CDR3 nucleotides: TGTGCCAGCAGCTTAGCGGTCGGGACTAGCGGGAGAAATGAGCAGTTCTTC. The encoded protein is CASSLAVGTSGRNEQFF.

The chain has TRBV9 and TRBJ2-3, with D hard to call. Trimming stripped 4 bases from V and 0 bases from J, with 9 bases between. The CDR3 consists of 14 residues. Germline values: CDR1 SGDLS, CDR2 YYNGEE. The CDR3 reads CASSSLISTDTQYF. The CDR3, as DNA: TGTGCCAGCAGCAGCCTTATAAGCACAGATACGCAGTATTTT.

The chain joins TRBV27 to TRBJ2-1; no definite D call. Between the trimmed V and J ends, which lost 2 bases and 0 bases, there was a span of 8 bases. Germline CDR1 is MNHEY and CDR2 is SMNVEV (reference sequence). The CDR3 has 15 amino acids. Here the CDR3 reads CASSLERSSYNEQFF. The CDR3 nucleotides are TGTGCCAGCAGTTTAGAGCGAAGCTCCTACAATGAGCAGTTCTTC.

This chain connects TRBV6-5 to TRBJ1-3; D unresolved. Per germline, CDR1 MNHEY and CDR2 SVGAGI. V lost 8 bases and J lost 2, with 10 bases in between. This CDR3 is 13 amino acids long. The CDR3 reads CASARAPGNTIYF. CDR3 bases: TGTGCCAGCGCGAGGGCTCCTGGAAACACCATATATTTT.